This passage covers 28 T cell receptor beta chains from one sample sequenced in a study of beta chain features in type 1 diabetes. Sequencing targeted expressed TCRB transcripts, as all isolated RNA had been reverse transcribed. Method: immunoSEQ multiplex PCR; TCRdb's copy keeps in-frame clones and lacks some. In the table there are some 410,000 clones, around 14% of which are singletons. What was sequenced was naive CD4+ T cells from blood. These receptor sequences come from a man aged 30 to 45 in good health.

The rearrangement joins TRBV7-2 to TRBJ2-3; D is undetermined. This CDR3 has 14 residues. Germline-derived CDR1 and CDR2 are SGHTA and FQGNSA. Trimming pared 4 bases from V and 3 bases from J, leaving 11 bases between. CDR3 protein: CASSSRLGTDTQYF. DNA for the CDR3: TGTGCCAGCAGCTCACGCCTCGGGACAGATACGCAGTATTTT.

The chain links TRBV7-2 to TRBJ2-7, with 14 bases lining up with TRBD2. From germline, CDR1 is SGHTA and CDR2 FQGNSA. CDR3 length: 15 amino acids. Trimming cost V 8 bases and J 4 bases; bases outside gene matches: 7. The DNA for the CDR3 is TGTGCCAGCGGCACGGGACTAGCGGGAGTTTACGAGCAGTACGTC. As protein: CASGTGLAGVYEQYV.

V usage is TRBV12-5 and J usage is TRBJ2-1; tentative D call: TRBD2 (6 bases). The CDR3 sequence is 13 residues long. V lost 5 bases and J lost 6, with 11 bases in between. The germline gives CDR1 LGHNT, CDR2 FRNRAP. The CDR3 sequence is CASGKTSFNEQFF. The CDR3 nucleotides read TGTGCTAGTGGTAAAACTAGCTTCAATGAGCAGTTCTTC.

This clone has more than one count but fewer than ten. V is TRBV4-3 and J is TRBJ2-3; 9 bases agree with TRBD2. Germline assignment: CDR1 LGHNA and CDR2 YSLEER. This CDR3 spans 15 amino acids. J was trimmed by 7 bases and V by 4 bases; bases with no gene match: 9. Written as DNA, the CDR3 is TGCGCCAGCAGCCTCCTGGCGGGGGGGTACAATACGCAGTATTTT. Its protein is CASSLLAGGYNTQYF.

In its sample, this clone was seen a few times. The gene calls are TRBV30 and TRBJ2-3; D may be TRBD1 or TRBD2 (6 bases each). The CDR3 spans 13 residues. Germline V gene data show CDR1 as GTSNPN and CDR2 as SVGIG (reference sequence). V was trimmed by 2 bases and J by 6 bases, leaving 12 bases between them. The CDR3 DNA reads as TGTGCCTGGAGTTTGGGGGGCAAGGATACGCAGTATTTT. Translation gives CAWSLGGKDTQYF.

The table lists this clone with a few counts. The V gene is TRBV21-1, the J gene TRBJ1-1. TRBV21-1 is labeled a pseudogene. The length of the CDR3 is 14 residues. This CDR3 is CASLGPRGNTEAFF. The CDR3 bases are TGTGCCAGCTTAGGGCCCCGAGGGAACACTGAAGCTTTCTTT.

This clone was counted a few times. The chain couples TRBV4-1 to TRBJ2-4; TRBD1 or TRBD2 may be the D gene (5 bases each). Looked up from germline, CDR1 is MGHRA and CDR2 is YSYEKL. Trimming shortened V by 4 bases and J by 3 bases, and 22 bases separated the two germline ends. The CDR3 is 18 residues long. The CDR3: CASSPPRGDSDIKNIQYF. The CDR3 coding sequence is TGCGCCAGCAGCCCCCCAAGGGGAGACAGTGATATCAAAAACATTCAGTACTTC.

The chain couples TRBV18 to TRBJ1-2, with TRBD1 as a possible D gene (5 bases). This CDR3 has 13 residues. Germline V gives CDR1 KGHSH, CDR2 LQKENI. Trimming removed 2 bases at V and 6 bases at J, with 10 bases between. The CDR3 loop reads CASSPSGVDGYTF. DNA for the CDR3: TGTGCCAGCTCACCATCGGGGGTGGATGGCTACACCTTC.

The chain is built from TRBV5-4 and TRBJ2-3, with 9 bases aligning to TRBD2. V trimming: 0 bases; J trimming: 0 bases; junction bases outside the gene matches: 8. This CDR3 is built from 18 residues. CDR1 SGHNT and CDR2 YYREEE come from the germline V gene (reference sequence). Here the CDR3 DNA reads TGTGCCAGCAGCTTGGTTTTAGCGGGAGCCGGGAGCACAGATACGCAGTATTTT. Its protein product is CASSLVLAGAGSTDTQYF.

This clone turned up a few times. V and J are TRBV2 and TRBJ2-5, with D maybe TRBD2 (5 bases). V lost 4 bases and J lost 4, with 13 bases in between. The V gene's germline CDR1 is SNHLY and CDR2 FYNNEI. The CDR3 loop spans 14 amino acids. Here the CDR3 reads CASSATLERETQYF. The DNA for the CDR3 is TGTGCCAGCAGTGCAACACTAGAGCGAGAGACCCAGTACTTC.

This chain links TRBV19 with TRBJ2-3, with a possible D match to TRBD1 (7 bases). The germline CDR1 and CDR2 sequences are LNHDA and SQIVND (reference sequence). With 3 bases removed from V and 3 bases from J, the gap between germline ends came to 13 bases. The CDR3 totals 15 residues. CDR3 residues: CASSIAAGGTDTQYF. The CDR3 DNA sequence: TGTGCCAGTAGTATCGCGGCAGGGGGGACAGATACGCAGTATTTT.

A few counts support this clone. The V and J genes are TRBV10-3 and TRBJ1-1; unclear D gene. V was shortened by 6 bases and J by 0 bases, with 11 bases between the two germline ends. The CDR3 has 14 residues. The germline V gene encodes CDR1 ENHRY and CDR2 SYGVKD. The CDR3, as DNA: TGTGCCATCAGGAAACAGATATTGAACACTGAAGCTTTCTTT. It encodes CAIRKQILNTEAFF.

In its sample, this clone was seen a few times. The rearrangement joins TRBV25-1 to TRBJ2-4; D unclear. The germline gives CDR1 MGHDK, CDR2 SYGVNS. This CDR3 spans 18 amino acids. Trimming removed 1 base at V and 0 bases at J, with 16 bases between. The CDR3 sequence: CASSEFIQIIVAKNIQYF. The CDR3 nucleotides are TGTGCCAGCAGTGAATTCATCCAGATAATCGTAGCCAAAAACATTCAGTACTTC.

To note about this clone: Other DNA sequences in the sample encode the same CDR3. The chain is built from TRBV20-1 and TRBJ2-5, with D unresolved. CDR3 size: 11 residues. Germline lookup yields CDR1 DFQATT and CDR2 SNEGSKA (reference sequence). V lost 1 base to trimming and J lost 4 bases, with 4 bases between them. CDR3 residues: CSARVGETQYF. The CDR3 region has the DNA TGCAGTGCTAGAGTCGGAGAGACCCAGTACTTC.

This clone has a handful of counts. The chain has TRBV5-1 and TRBJ2-5; 7 bases agree with TRBD1. The CDR3 consists of 13 residues. The germline V gene encodes CDR1 SGHRS and CDR2 YFSETQ. The V gene end was trimmed by 7 bases and the J gene end by 2 bases; junction bases not matched to a gene: 5. CDR3 loop: CASGRDRQETQYF. For the CDR3, the DNA is TGCGCCAGCGGAAGGGACAGACAAGAGACCCAGTACTTC.

The chain combines TRBV19 with TRBJ2-5, with 8 bases lining up with TRBD1. After removal of 1 base from V and 1 base from J, the junction contained 2 bases not matched to a gene. CDR3 length equals 15 residues. The V gene's germline CDR1 is LNHDA and CDR2 SQIVND (reference sequence). CDR3 nucleotide sequence: TGTGCCAGTAGTATAGTCGGGACAGGCCAAGAGACCCAGTACTTC. The encoded protein is CASSIVGTGQETQYF.

This clone was observed a handful of times. A much more abundant neighbour one base away suggests this may be a read error. The chain employs TRBV9 and TRBJ2-3, with D unresolved. The ends were cut back, 4 bases at V and 2 bases at J, with 5 bases in the middle. The CDR3 spans 12 residues. The germline V gene has CDR1 SGDLS and CDR2 YYNGEE. The CDR3 reads CASSLTTDTQYF. CDR3 bases: TGTGCCAGCAGCTTAACCACAGATACGCAGTATTTT.

The J gene is TRBJ1-6, the V gene TRBV11-2; D gene ambiguous. CDR3 length: 16 residues. V gave up 2 bases and J gave up 0 bases, with 8 bases separating them. CDR1 and CDR2 (germline): SGHAT, FQNNGV. The CDR3 loop is CASSLLPGSYNSPLHF. The DNA of the CDR3 is TGTGCCAGCAGCTTACTACCTGGCTCCTATAATTCACCCCTCCACTTT.

The chain uses TRBV5-1 and TRBJ2-5, with 8 positions matching TRBD1. Germline trimming cut 0 bases from V and 5 bases from J; bases unmatched to any gene: 6. Germline CDR1 is SGHRS and CDR2 is YFSETQ. This CDR3 is built from 15 residues. The CDR3 nucleotides are TGCGCCAGCAGCTTGGGGACAGGGTCAGTGGAGACCCAGTACTTC. Encoded protein: CASSLGTGSVETQYF.

The chain combines TRBV7-9 with TRBJ2-3, with 14 bases identical to TRBD2. There are 16 residues in the CDR3. CDR1 SEHNR and CDR2 FQNEAQ come from the germline V gene (reference sequence). V shed 5 bases and J 4 bases; nucleotides not matched to a gene: 5. The CDR3 reads CASSPPGLAGADTQYF. The CDR3 nucleotides read TGTGCCAGCAGCCCCCCGGGACTAGCGGGAGCAGATACGCAGTATTTT.

The chain joins TRBV4-3 to TRBJ2-1; 8 nucleotides agree with TRBD2. This CDR3 has 16 amino acids. V lost 4 bases to trimming and J lost 4 bases; unmatched junction nucleotides: 9. Germline CDR1 is LGHNA and CDR2 is YSLEER. The CDR3 coding sequence is TGCGCCAGCAGCCGTCTTAGCGGGACAAGTTACAATGAGCAGTTCTTC. Translating it yields CASSRLSGTSYNEQFF.

The chain combines TRBV9 with TRBJ2-1, with D perhaps TRBD2 (6 bases). This CDR3 is built from 16 residues. Trimming removed 0 bases from V and 4 bases from J, with 14 bases in between. CDR1 is SGDLS and CDR2 is YYNGEE in the germline V gene. The CDR3: CASSVAPSVFYNEQFF. The DNA for the CDR3 is TGTGCCAGCAGCGTAGCTCCTAGCGTCTTTTACAATGAGCAGTTCTTC.

The chain has TRBV10-3 and TRBJ1-2; maybe TRBD1 (5 bases). Trimming took 11 bases from V and 2 from J, leaving 18 bases between them. Germline values: CDR1 ENHRY, CDR2 SYGVKD. The CDR3 sequence is 14 residues long. CDR3 loop: CAVTDNNGNYGYTF. In nucleotides, the CDR3 is TGTGCCGTGACAGACAATAACGGGAACTATGGCTACACCTTC.

The chain links TRBV18 to TRBJ2-3; 8 bases align to TRBD2. Unmatched junction bases numbered 11, after V lost 4 bases and J lost 2 bases. Germline-derived CDR1 and CDR2 are KGHSH and LQKENI. CDR3 length: 17 amino acids. Here the CDR3 DNA reads TGTGCCAGCTCACAGCAACTAGCGGAGCTCCTCACAGATACGCAGTATTTT. This translates into CASSQQLAELLTDTQYF. Full variable domain (remainder filled in from reference TRBV18 and TRBJ2-3): NAGVMQNPRHLVRRRGQEARLRCSPMKGHSHVYWYRQLPEEGLKFMVYLQKENIIDESGMPKERFSAEFPKEGPSILRIQQVVRGDSAAYFCASSQQLAELLTDTQYFGPGTRLTVL.

The CDR3 DNA reads as TGCGCCAGCAGCCAAGATTCGAGCGGCACAGATACGCAGTATTTT. Translating gives CASSQDSSGTDTQYF. This chain connects TRBV4-1 to TRBJ2-3; D not resolved. The CDR3 is made up of 15 amino acids. V was clipped by 0 bases and J by 1 base, with 8 bases between them. Germline CDR1 MGHRA, CDR2 YSYEKL.

This clone was detected a few times. The chain uses TRBV9 and TRBJ2-7; no definite D call. Deletions cut 3 bases from V and 8 bases from J, with 15 bases between. Germline CDR1 is SGDLS and CDR2 is YYNGEE. The CDR3 has 13 residues. CDR3 coding DNA: TGTGCCAGCAGCGCACTTCCAGCTTATCAGCAGTACTTC. It is translated as CASSALPAYQQYF.

The chain uses TRBV6-1 and TRBJ1-6; D unresolved. The CDR3 is made up of 16 amino acids. The germline V gene has CDR1 MNHNS and CDR2 SASEGT. The V end was cut by 3 bases, the J end by 7 bases, with 16 bases between. The CDR3 DNA sequence: TGTGCCAGCAGTGATACGCCGGATATCTGGAATTCACCCCTCCACTTT. Its translation is CASSDTPDIWNSPLHF.

This clone occurred a few times. The same CDR3 can be traced to other DNA sequences in this sample. This chain links TRBV7-2 with TRBJ2-7; unclear D gene. Trimming cost V 1 base and J 3 bases, with 4 bases left between them. The germline gives CDR1 SGHTA, CDR2 FQGNSA. The CDR3 totals 12 residues. CDR3 nucleotide sequence: TGTGCCAGCAGCTTAGTAAGCTACGAGCAGTACTTC. This encodes CASSLVSYEQYF.